The T cell receptor beta chain described here comes from a study of T-cell memory formation after mild COVID-19. Study-level findings and limits: Researchers found some responding clones in pre-infection memory, a sign that cross-reactive memory joined.

Using constant-segment primers, 5'RACE produced TCR alpha and TCR beta cDNA libraries carrying sample barcodes and UMIs. TCRdb reprocessed the 5' RACE reads via MiXCR and lists one record per CDR3 protein. The sample holds some 210,000 distinct CDR3 sequences, roughly a tenth seen once. As to this clonotype: As yet, its antigen is unknown.

The CDR3 consists of 18 residues. The V end was cut by 0 bases, the J end by 2 bases, with 18 bases between. CDR1 is SGHRS, CDR2 YFSETQ, per germline. The rearrangement joins TRBV5-1 to TRBJ1-3; D is perhaps TRBD1 (6 bases). The sequence was obtained from a young man who had mild COVID-19 (a few samples of this study predate the infection). Cell type and time point are not known. Sequencing was performed on PBMCs or a T cell subset sorted from them (not recorded which). The DNA of the CDR3 is TGCGCCAGCAGCTTGGGCGTCGTCACAGGGACTACTGGAAACACCATATATTTT. As protein: CASSLGVVTGTTGNTIYF.